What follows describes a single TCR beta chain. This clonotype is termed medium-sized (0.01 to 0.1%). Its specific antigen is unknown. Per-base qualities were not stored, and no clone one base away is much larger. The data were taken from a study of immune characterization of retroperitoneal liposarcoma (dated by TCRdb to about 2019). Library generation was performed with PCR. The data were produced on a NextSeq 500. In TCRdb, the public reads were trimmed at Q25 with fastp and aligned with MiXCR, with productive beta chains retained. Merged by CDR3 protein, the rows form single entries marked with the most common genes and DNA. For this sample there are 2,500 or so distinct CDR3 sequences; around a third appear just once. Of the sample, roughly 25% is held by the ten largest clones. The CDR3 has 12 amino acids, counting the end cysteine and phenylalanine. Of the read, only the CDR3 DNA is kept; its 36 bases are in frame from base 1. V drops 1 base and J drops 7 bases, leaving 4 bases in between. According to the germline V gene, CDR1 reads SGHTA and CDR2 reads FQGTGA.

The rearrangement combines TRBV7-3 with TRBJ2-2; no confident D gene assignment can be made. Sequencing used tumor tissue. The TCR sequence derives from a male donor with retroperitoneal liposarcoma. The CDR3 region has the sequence CASSLMNGELFF. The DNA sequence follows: TGTGCCAGCAGCTTAATGAACGGGGAGCTGTTTTTT.